This TCR beta chain came from a study of T cell repertoires in cytomegalovirus infection. In the study overall: Public signatures in TCR beta pointed to CMV infection and matching HLA type. The study, taken as a whole, reports: Clonotype analysis showed dominance of the ex vivo response by HLA-C-restricted CMV-specific TCR beta clonotypes. Carriers of CMV plus the relevant HLA were identified by cumulative public TCR beta family frequency.

MiXCR, run by TCRdb on the reads, gives a single entry per CDR3 protein. This table has 200,000 to 300,000 distinct CDR3 sequences, roughly 15% appearing once. The CDR3 sequence is 14 residues long. Trimming took 2 bases from V and 7 from J, leaving 12 bases between them. The V gene's germline CDR1 is MDHEN and CDR2 SYDVKM. This clonotype was picked up many times. What it binds is not known. This clonotype was obtained from a human donor in good health (CMV status not recorded). Some clones in this sample may be carry-over from other donors' samples. Sequenced input: PBMCs. This chain joins TRBV28 and TRBJ2-1; D not resolved. The CDR3 nucleotides are TGTGCCAGCAGTTTAGTAAGGGTGGTAAATGAGCAGTTCTTC. Protein product: CASSLVRVVNEQFF.